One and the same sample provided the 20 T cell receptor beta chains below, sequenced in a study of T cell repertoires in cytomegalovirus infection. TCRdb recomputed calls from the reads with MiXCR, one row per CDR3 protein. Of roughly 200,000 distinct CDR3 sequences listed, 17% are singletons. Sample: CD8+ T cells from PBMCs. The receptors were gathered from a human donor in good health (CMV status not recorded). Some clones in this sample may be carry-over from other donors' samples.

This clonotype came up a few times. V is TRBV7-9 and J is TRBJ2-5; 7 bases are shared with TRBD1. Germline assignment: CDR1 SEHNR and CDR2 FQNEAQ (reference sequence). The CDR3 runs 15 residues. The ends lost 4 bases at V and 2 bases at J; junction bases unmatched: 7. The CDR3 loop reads CASSSPGQIQETQYF. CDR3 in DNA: TGTGCCAGCAGCTCGCCGGGACAGATACAAGAGACCCAGTACTTC.

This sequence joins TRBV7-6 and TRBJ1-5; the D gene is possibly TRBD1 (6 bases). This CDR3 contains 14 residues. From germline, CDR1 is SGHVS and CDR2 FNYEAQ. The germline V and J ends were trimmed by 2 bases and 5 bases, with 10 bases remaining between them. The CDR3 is CASSLNPGDQPQHF. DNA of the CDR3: TGTGCCAGCAGCTTAAATCCAGGGGATCAGCCCCAGCATTTT.

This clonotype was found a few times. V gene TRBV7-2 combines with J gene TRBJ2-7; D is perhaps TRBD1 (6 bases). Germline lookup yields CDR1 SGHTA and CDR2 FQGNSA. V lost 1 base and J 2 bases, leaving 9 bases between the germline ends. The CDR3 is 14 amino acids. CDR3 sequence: CASSLGTAPYEQYF. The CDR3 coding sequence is TGTGCCAGCAGCTTAGGGACAGCTCCCTACGAGCAGTACTTC.

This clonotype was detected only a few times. In DNA form, the CDR3 reads TGTGCCAGCAGTTTAAACCGGGCAGATACGCAGTATTTT. As protein: CASSLNRADTQYF. The chain couples TRBV27 to TRBJ2-3, with D hard to call. Trimming shortened V by 2 bases and J by 4 bases, and 7 bases separated the two germline ends. The CDR3 has 13 amino acids. Per germline, CDR1 MNHEY and CDR2 SMNVEV (reference sequence).

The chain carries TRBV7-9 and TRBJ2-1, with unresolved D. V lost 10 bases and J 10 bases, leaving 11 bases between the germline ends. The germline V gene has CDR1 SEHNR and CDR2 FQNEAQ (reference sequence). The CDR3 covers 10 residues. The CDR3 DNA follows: TGTGCCACTGCCGTAAAGGAGCAGTTCTTC. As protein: CATAVKEQFF. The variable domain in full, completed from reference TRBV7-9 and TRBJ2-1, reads DTGVSQNPRHKITKRGQNVTFRCDPISEHNRLYWYRQTLGQGPEFLTYFQNEAQLEKSRLLSDRFSAERPKGSFSTLEIQRTEQGDSAMYLCATAVKEQFFGPGTRLTVL.

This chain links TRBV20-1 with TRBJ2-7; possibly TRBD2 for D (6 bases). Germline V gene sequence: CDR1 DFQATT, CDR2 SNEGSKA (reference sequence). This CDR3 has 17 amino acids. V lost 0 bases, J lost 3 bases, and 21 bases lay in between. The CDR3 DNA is TGCAGTGCTAGAGATTACGGTGGCGGGGTTAAAATCTACGAGCAGTACTTC. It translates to CSARDYGGGVKIYEQYF.

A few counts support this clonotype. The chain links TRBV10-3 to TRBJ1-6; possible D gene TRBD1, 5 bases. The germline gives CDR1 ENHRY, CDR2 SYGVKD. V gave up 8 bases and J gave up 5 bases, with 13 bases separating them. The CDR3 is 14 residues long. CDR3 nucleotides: TGTGCCATCTGGGAAGGGGAAGATAATTCACCCCTCCACTTT. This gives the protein CAIWEGEDNSPLHF.

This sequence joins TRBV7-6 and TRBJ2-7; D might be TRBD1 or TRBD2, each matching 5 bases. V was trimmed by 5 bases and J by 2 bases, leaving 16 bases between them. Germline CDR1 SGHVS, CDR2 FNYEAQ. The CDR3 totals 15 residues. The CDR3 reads CASSPGRVHPYEQYF. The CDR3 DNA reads TGTGCCAGCAGCCCAGGGCGGGTACACCCCTACGAGCAGTACTTC.

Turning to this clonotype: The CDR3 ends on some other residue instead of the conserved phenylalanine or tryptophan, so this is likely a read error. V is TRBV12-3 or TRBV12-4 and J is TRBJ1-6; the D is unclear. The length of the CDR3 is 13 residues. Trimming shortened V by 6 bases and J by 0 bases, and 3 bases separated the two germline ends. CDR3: CASRGSYNSPLHL. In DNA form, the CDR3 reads TGTGCCAGCAGGGGCTCCTATAATTCACCCCTCCACCTT.

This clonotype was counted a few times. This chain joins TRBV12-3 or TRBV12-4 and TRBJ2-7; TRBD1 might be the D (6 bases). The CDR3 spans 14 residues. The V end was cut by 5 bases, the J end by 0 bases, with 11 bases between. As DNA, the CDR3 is TGTGCCAGCAGTCCGGGACAAAACTCCTACGAGCAGTACTTC. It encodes CASSPGQNSYEQYF.

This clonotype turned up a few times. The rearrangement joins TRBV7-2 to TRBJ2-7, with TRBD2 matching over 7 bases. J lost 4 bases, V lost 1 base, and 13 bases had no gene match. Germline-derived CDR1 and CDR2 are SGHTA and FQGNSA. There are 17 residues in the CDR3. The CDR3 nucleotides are TGTGCCAGCAGCTTAGTGGACGAGGACCGGGGGGTGTACGAGCAGTACTTC. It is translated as CASSLVDEDRGVYEQYF.

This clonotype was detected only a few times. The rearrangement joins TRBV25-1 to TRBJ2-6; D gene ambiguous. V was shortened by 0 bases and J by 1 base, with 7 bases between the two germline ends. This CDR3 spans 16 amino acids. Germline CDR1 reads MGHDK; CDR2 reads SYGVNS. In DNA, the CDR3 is TGTGCCAGCAGTGAATACAGAGAGTCTGGGGCCAACGTCCTGACTTTC. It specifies CASSEYRESGANVLTF.

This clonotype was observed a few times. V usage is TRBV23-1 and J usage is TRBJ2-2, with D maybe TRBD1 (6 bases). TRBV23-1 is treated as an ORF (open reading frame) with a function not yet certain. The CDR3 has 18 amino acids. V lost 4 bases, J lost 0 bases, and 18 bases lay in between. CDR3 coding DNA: TGCGCCAGCAGTCTAACGACAGGCGAGGGGGCGAACACCGGGGAGCTGTTTTTT. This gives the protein CASSLTTGEGANTGELFF.

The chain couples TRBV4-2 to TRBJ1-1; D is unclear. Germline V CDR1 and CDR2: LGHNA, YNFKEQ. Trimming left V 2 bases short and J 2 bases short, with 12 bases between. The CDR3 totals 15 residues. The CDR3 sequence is CASSQNDGFNTEAFF. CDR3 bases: TGTGCCAGCAGCCAAAATGACGGATTTAACACTGAAGCTTTCTTT.

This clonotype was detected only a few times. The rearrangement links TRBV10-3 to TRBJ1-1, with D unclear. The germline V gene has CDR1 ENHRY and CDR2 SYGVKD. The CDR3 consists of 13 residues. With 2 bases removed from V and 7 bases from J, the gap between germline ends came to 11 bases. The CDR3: CAISERGSGEAFF. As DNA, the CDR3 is TGTGCCATCAGTGAGAGAGGAAGTGGTGAAGCTTTCTTT.

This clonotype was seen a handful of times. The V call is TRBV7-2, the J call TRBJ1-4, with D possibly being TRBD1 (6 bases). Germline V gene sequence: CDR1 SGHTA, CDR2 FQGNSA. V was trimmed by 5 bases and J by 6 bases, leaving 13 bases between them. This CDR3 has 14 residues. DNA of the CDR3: TGTGCCAGCAGCCCCAGACAGGTCGATGAAAAACTGTTTTTT. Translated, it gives CASSPRQVDEKLFF.

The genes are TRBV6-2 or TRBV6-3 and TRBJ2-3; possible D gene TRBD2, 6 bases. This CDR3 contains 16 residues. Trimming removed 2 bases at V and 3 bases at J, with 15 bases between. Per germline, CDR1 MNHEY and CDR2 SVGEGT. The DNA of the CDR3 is TGTGCCAGCAGTTACGATGTGATTCGGGAGACAGATACGCAGTATTTT. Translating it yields CASSYDVIRETDTQYF.

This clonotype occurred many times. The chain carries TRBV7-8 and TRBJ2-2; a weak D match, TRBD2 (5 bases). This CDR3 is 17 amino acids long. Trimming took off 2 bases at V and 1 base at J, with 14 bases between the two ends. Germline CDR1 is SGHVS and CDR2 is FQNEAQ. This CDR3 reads CASSLFRRTGNTGELFF. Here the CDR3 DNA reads TGTGCCAGCAGCTTATTCCGGAGGACGGGGAACACCGGGGAGCTGTTTTTT.

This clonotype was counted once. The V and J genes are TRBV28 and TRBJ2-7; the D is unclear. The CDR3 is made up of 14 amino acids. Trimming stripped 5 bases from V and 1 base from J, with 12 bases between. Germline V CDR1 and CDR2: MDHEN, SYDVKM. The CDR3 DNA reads TGTGCCAGCAGTAAGCCGCGGTGGTCCTACGAGCAGTACTTC. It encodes CASSKPRWSYEQYF.

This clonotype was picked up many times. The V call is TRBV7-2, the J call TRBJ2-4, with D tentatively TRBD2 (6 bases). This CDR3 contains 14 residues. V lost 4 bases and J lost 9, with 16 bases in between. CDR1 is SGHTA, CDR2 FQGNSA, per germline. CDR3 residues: CASSSPRQEGIQYF. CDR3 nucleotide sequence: TGTGCCAGCAGCTCCCCCCGTCAGGAGGGCATTCAGTACTTC.